Given below is one TCR beta chain in context. Antigen specificity is unknown. Specified time point: week 11, during vaccination. Each dose delivered 300 ug of mutant IDH1 20-mer peptide subcutaneously with imiquimod. The data were obtained in a study of a mutant IDH1 vaccine in newly diagnosed glioma. In the study overall: Vaccination began 4-6 weeks post radiotherapy alone, or with temozolomide cycles.

V lost 6 bases and J 1 base, leaving 15 bases between the germline ends. Germline CDR1 LGHNA, CDR2 YNFKEQ. The CDR3 has 16 amino acids. Data came from immunoSEQ multiplex PCR; TCRdb stores just in-frame clones and leaves some out. The table has under 150,000 clones, roughly 90% seen once. The origin of this receptor is a woman between 45 and 65 years old with glioma. Sequences were derived from PBMCs, sampled from a glioma patient whose treatment included an IDH1 peptide vaccine. The chain carries TRBV4-2 and TRBJ1-4, with D unclear. CDR3 bases: TGTGCCAGCAGACTAAATAGTCGGGAAACTAATGAAAAACTGTTTTTT. Protein sequence: CASRLNSRETNEKLFF.